Below, 32 T cell receptor beta chains from the same sample are listed, as sequenced in a study of blood T cell repertoires in COVID-19 (dated by TCRdb to the early 2020s). Receptors were amplified or captured by the immunoSEQ multiplex PCR assay. The source is immuneACCESS, and TCRdb retained only in-frame sequences with V and J called. Part of the clones is not carried over; for the studies checked, unresolved V genes explain less than half of this, and the remainder is unexplained. This sample comprises some 150,000 clones, about 85% of them detected only once. The top ten constitute roughly 1% of the sample. Sequenced: peripheral blood. The receptors here all came from a middle-aged man with acute or convalescent COVID-19.

The chain recombines TRBV6-5 with TRBJ2-7, with D perhaps TRBD2 (5 bases). The V gene lost 5 bases and the J gene lost 0 bases, with 11 bases spanning the gap. There are 14 residues in the CDR3. Germline lookup yields CDR1 MNHEY and CDR2 SVGAGI. The DNA for the CDR3 is TGTGCCAGCAGTCGTCGGAGGAGCTCCTACGAGCAGTACTTC. Translation: CASSRRRSSYEQYF.

This chain uses TRBV5-1 with TRBJ2-7; possible D gene TRBD2, 5 bases. CDR3 length: 13 residues. The germline gives CDR1 SGHRS, CDR2 YFSETQ. V lost 2 bases and J lost 6, with 12 bases in between. In DNA, the CDR3 is TGCGCCAGCAGCTTACGGGTGAGCGGCGAGCAGTACTTC. This translates into CASSLRVSGEQYF.

As regards this clone: The sample has other DNA sequences that encode this CDR3 too. This sequence joins TRBV10-2 and TRBJ1-6, with D maybe TRBD1 (6 bases). Trimming took 6 bases from V and 7 from J, leaving 7 bases between them. The germline CDR1 and CDR2 sequences are WSHSY and SAAADI. CDR3 length equals 12 residues. The CDR3 is CASSTGNSPLHF. The CDR3 DNA follows: TGCGCCAGCAGCACAGGGAATTCACCCCTCCACTTT.

This clone was seen just once. The V and J genes are TRBV18 and TRBJ1-1, with D unclear. V dropped 3 bases and J dropped 4 bases, with 15 bases sitting between them. The CDR3 has 15 residues. Germline V gene lookup returns CDR1 KGHSH and CDR2 LQKENI. CDR3 DNA sequence: TGTGCCAGCTCACCCCTAACAGTAATAACCACTGAAGCTTTCTTT. Translation gives CASSPLTVITTEAFF.

This clone is a singleton in its sample. V usage is TRBV12-3 or TRBV12-4 and J usage is TRBJ1-1; TRBD1 aligns across 7 bases. CDR3 length: 13 amino acids. Germline trimming cut 4 bases from V and 8 bases from J; bases unmatched to any gene: 7. The CDR3, as DNA: TGTGCCAGCAGTTCAGCTGACAGGGCCGAAGCTTTCTTT. Encoded protein: CASSSADRAEAFF.

This chain connects TRBV6-5 to TRBJ2-1; tentatively, D is TRBD2 (6 bases). The V gene's germline CDR1 is MNHEY and CDR2 SVGAGI. V shed 5 bases and J shed 7 bases, with 15 bases lying between them. This CDR3 comprises 14 residues. CDR3 residues: CASSPSPEGNEQFF. CDR3 sequence (DNA): TGTGCCAGCAGTCCCAGCCCGGAGGGGAATGAGCAGTTCTTC.

This sequence joins TRBV7-2 and TRBJ1-1; D possibly corresponds to TRBD1 (5 bases). Per the germline V gene, CDR1 is SGHTA and CDR2 is FQGNSA. The ends were cut back, 5 bases at V and 1 base at J, with 8 bases in the middle. The CDR3 spans 13 residues. The CDR3 spells CASSLQGNTEAFF. The CDR3 DNA reads as TGTGCCAGCAGCCTTCAGGGGAACACTGAAGCTTTCTTT.

This sequence joins TRBV30 and TRBJ2-1; TRBD2 matches 12 bases. Trimming took 3 bases from V and 9 from J; bases not matched to a gene: 3. The CDR3 spans 13 residues. Looked up from germline, CDR1 is GTSNPN and CDR2 is SVGIG (reference sequence). The DNA for the CDR3 is TGTGCCTGGAGACTAGCGGGGGGCAGTGAGCAGTTCTTC. It encodes CAWRLAGGSEQFF.

This clone was counted only a few times. The V gene is TRBV6-5, the J gene TRBJ2-1; D remains unclear. CDR3 length: 12 residues. Germline-derived CDR1 and CDR2 are MNHEY and SVGAGI. V was cut by 7 bases and J by 2 bases, with 6 bases left in between. The CDR3 loop is CASTGPYNEQFF. In DNA form, the CDR3 reads TGTGCCAGCACAGGTCCCTACAATGAGCAGTTCTTC.

The V and J genes are TRBV4-2 and TRBJ2-1; 7 bases align to TRBD2. This CDR3 region has 17 residues. The germline CDR1 and CDR2 sequences are LGHNA and YNFKEQ. J was trimmed by 9 bases and V by 1 base; bases with no gene match: 15. CDR3: CASSQGWGGEGPVEQFF. Written as DNA, the CDR3 is TGTGCCAGCAGCCAAGGATGGGGCGGGGAGGGTCCGGTTGAGCAGTTCTTC.

The CDR3 DNA is TGCAGCGTGAGGACTAGCGGGACAGATACGCAGTATTTT. Translation: CSVRTSGTDTQYF. The rearrangement links TRBV29-1 to TRBJ2-3; 11 nucleotides agree with TRBD2. Germline CDR1 and CDR2: SQVTM and ANQGSEA. This CDR3 is built from 13 residues. Losses at the gene ends were 6 bases for V and 3 bases for J; bases not matched to a gene: 2.

This clone was picked up one time. V gene TRBV2 combines with J gene TRBJ2-7; 8 bases map to TRBD1. CDR1 and CDR2 (germline): SNHLY, FYNNEI. The length of the CDR3 is 14 residues. Unmatched junction bases numbered 6, after V lost 5 bases and J lost 3 bases. The CDR3 sequence is CASSSDRGYYEQYF. The CDR3, as DNA: TGTGCCAGCAGTTCTGACAGGGGATACTACGAGCAGTACTTC.

The chain carries TRBV29-1 and TRBJ2-1; 12 bases align to TRBD2. The CDR3 is 14 amino acids. CDR1 SQVTM and CDR2 ANQGSEA come from the germline V gene. V was pared by 5 bases and J by 6 bases, with 5 bases of the junction left unmatched. CDR3 amino acids: CSVLLAGGGNEQFF. CDR3 sequence (DNA): TGCAGCGTTCTTCTAGCGGGGGGGGGCAATGAGCAGTTCTTC.

Only one count was recorded for this clone. Other DNA sequences in the sample encode the same CDR3. The J gene is TRBJ2-1, the V gene TRBV5-1, with a possible D match to TRBD2 (5 bases). CDR3 size: 15 residues. V lost 0 bases, J lost 0 bases, and 7 bases lay in between. Germline-derived CDR1 and CDR2 are SGHRS and YFSETQ. The CDR3 nucleotides read TGCGCCAGCAGCTTGGGAGGGAGCTCCTACAATGAGCAGTTCTTC. It specifies CASSLGGSSYNEQFF. Full variable domain (outside the CDR3, taken from reference TRBV5-1 and TRBJ2-1): KAGVTQTPRYLIKTRGQQVTLSCSPISGHRSVSWYQQTPGQGLQFLFEYFSETQRNKGNFPGRFSGRQFSNSRSEMNVSTLELGDSALYLCASSLGGSSYNEQFFGPGTRLTVL.

The rearrangement uses TRBV6-6 and TRBJ2-7; TRBD1 matches at 8 bases. After removal of 7 bases from V and 7 bases from J, the junction contained 12 bases not matched to a gene. The germline CDR1 and CDR2 sequences are MNHNY and SVGAGI (reference sequence). The CDR3 runs 14 residues. CDR3 loop: CASTGTGVSGEQYF. DNA for the CDR3: TGTGCCAGCACCGGGACAGGTGTATCGGGGGAGCAGTACTTC.

The V and J genes are TRBV6-2 or TRBV6-3 and TRBJ1-2, with TRBD1 matching over 11 bases. J lost 4 bases, V lost 5 bases, and 6 bases had no gene match. This CDR3 has 15 amino acids. Germline V gene sequence: CDR1 MNHEY, CDR2 SVGEGT. The CDR3 DNA follows: TGTGCCAGCAGTCCGCGGACAGGGGGCATCTATGGCTACACCTTC. Translated: CASSPRTGGIYGYTF.

This chain joins TRBV2 and TRBJ1-3, with 7 bases aligning to TRBD1. The ends lost 4 bases at V and 3 bases at J; junction bases unmatched: 9. Per the germline V gene, CDR1 is SNHLY and CDR2 is FYNNEI. This CDR3 region has 16 residues. The CDR3 region is CASSVLTGDGGNTIYF. The CDR3 bases are TGTGCCAGCAGTGTCCTTACAGGGGATGGTGGAAACACCATATATTTT. The whole variable domain, remainder taken from reference TRBV2 and TRBJ1-3, is EPEVTQTPSHQVTQMGQEVILRCVPISNHLYFYWYRQILGQKVEFLVSFYNNEISEKSEIFDDQFSVERPDGSNFTLKIRSTKLEDSAMYFCASSVLTGDGGNTIYFGEGSWLTVV.

J is TRBJ1-5 and V is TRBV24-1; D not resolved. The CDR3 contains 16 residues. Looked up from germline, CDR1 is KGHDR and CDR2 is SFDVKD. V lost 4 bases, J lost 7 bases, and 19 bases lay in between. CDR3 sequence reads: CATSESSSRGGQPQHF. In DNA form, the CDR3 reads TGTGCCACCAGTGAGTCCTCATCGCGGGGAGGGCAGCCCCAGCATTTT.

V gene TRBV7-8 combines with J gene TRBJ1-1, with 7 bases that match TRBD1. The J segment lost 0 bases and the V segment lost 5 bases, leaving 6 bases of the junction unmatched. The CDR3 runs to 15 residues. CDR1 is SGHVS and CDR2 is FQNEAQ in the germline V gene. The CDR3: CASSPKTGLNTEAFF. The CDR3, as DNA: TGTGCCAGCAGCCCTAAGACAGGGCTGAACACTGAAGCTTTCTTT.

V and J are TRBV30 and TRBJ2-3, with TRBD2 matching 10 bases. The germline gives CDR1 GTSNPN, CDR2 SVGIG (reference sequence). Trimming at V came to 0 bases and at J to 9 bases, leaving 9 bases not matched to a gene. The CDR3 consists of 15 residues. CDR3 in DNA: TGTGCCTGGAGTGTACCCAGCGGGGGGGCTGGGACGCAGTATTTT. Translated, it gives CAWSVPSGGAGTQYF.

The chain has TRBV7-8 and TRBJ1-4, with unresolved D. Looked up from germline, CDR1 is SGHVS and CDR2 is FQNEAQ. Trimming took 5 bases from V and 8 from J, leaving 15 bases between them. The CDR3 loop spans 14 amino acids. CDR3 protein: CASSTPREAEKLFF. The CDR3 DNA sequence: TGTGCCAGCAGCACGCCTCGGGAGGCGGAAAAACTGTTTTTT.

V usage is TRBV6-5 and J usage is TRBJ1-5; the D is unclear. V lost 7 bases and J 5 bases, leaving 12 bases between the germline ends. CDR3 length: 13 residues. In germline, CDR1 is MNHEY, CDR2 SVGAGI. The DNA for the CDR3 is TGTGCCAGCACCCCGGTCCTCTATCAGCCCCAGCATTTT. Its translation: CASTPVLYQPQHF.

This clone was found once. The gene calls are TRBV2 and TRBJ2-7; the D is unclear. This CDR3 region has 13 residues. The V end lost 4 bases, the J end lost 6 bases, and 13 bases lay between the germline ends. Germline V gene lookup returns CDR1 SNHLY and CDR2 FYNNEI. DNA of the CDR3: TGTGCCAGCAGTGGAGATCCCCCCGGCGAGCAGTACTTC. This sequence encodes CASSGDPPGEQYF. Drawing the rest from reference TRBV2 and TRBJ2-7, the complete variable domain is EPEVTQTPSHQVTQMGQEVILRCVPISNHLYFYWYRQILGQKVEFLVSFYNNEISEKSEIFDDQFSVERPDGSNFTLKIRSTKLEDSAMYFCASSGDPPGEQYFGPGTRLTVT.

Note on this clone: One end of the junction fails to match germline, which may point to a read error. The rearrangement links TRBV7-7 to TRBJ2-1; D not resolved. The CDR3 covers 12 residues. The germline CDR1 and CDR2 sequences are SSHAT and FNYEAQ (reference sequence). CDR3 sequence: CASSPDNNEQFF. CDR3 nucleotide sequence: TGTGCTAGCAGCCCAGACAACAATGAGCAGTTCTTC.

This rearrangement joins TRBV18 to TRBJ1-6, with 8 positions matching TRBD1. Germline V gives CDR1 KGHSH, CDR2 LQKENI. CDR3 size: 14 residues. With V trimmed by 4 bases and J by 7 bases, 3 bases remained unmatched. DNA for the CDR3: TGTGCCAGCTCACTCCAGGGGGCCAATTCACCCCTCCACTTT. Protein product: CASSLQGANSPLHF.

This clone was recorded a few times. This chain connects TRBV25-1 to TRBJ1-2, with 7 bases lining up with TRBD1. J lost 3 bases, V lost 5 bases, and 6 bases had no gene match. This CDR3 is 14 amino acids long. Germline assignment: CDR1 MGHDK and CDR2 SYGVNS. The CDR3 reads CASSSLDRYYGYTF. The CDR3 DNA reads TGTGCCAGCAGTTCACTGGACAGGTACTATGGCTACACCTTC.

The CDR3 DNA reads TGTGCCAGCTCACCATTTCCGGGGGGCCATTACAATGAGCAGTTCTTC. Protein product: CASSPFPGGHYNEQFF. The V and J genes are TRBV18 and TRBJ2-1; a possible D gene is TRBD2 (7 bases). Trimming took 2 bases from V and 4 from J, leaving 15 bases between them. This CDR3 is built from 16 residues. Germline CDR1 and CDR2: KGHSH and LQKENI. Filled out from reference TRBV18 and TRBJ2-1, the complete variable domain reads NAGVMQNPRHLVRRRGQEARLRCSPMKGHSHVYWYRQLPEEGLKFMVYLQKENIIDESGMPKERFSAEFPKEGPSILRIQQVVRGDSAAYFCASSPFPGGHYNEQFFGPGTRLTVL.

The V call is TRBV7-9, the J call TRBJ1-6; 7 positions agree with TRBD1. This CDR3 spans 17 amino acids. Germline CDR1 and CDR2: SEHNR and FQNEAQ (reference sequence). After removal of 4 bases from V and 6 bases from J, the junction contained 12 bases not matched to a gene. The CDR3 region is CASSSYRQGLSNSPLHF. CDR3 DNA: TGTGCCAGCAGCTCATATCGACAGGGTCTAAGTAATTCACCCCTCCACTTT.

The J gene is TRBJ1-2, the V gene TRBV6-2 or TRBV6-3; no clear D gene. Trimming left V 2 bases short and J 2 bases short, with 18 bases between. The germline CDR1 and CDR2 sequences are MNHEY and SVGEGT. There are 17 residues in the CDR3. The CDR3 spells CASSYGLSTWWNYGYTF. The CDR3 nucleotides read TGTGCCAGCAGTTACGGTCTGTCTACCTGGTGGAACTATGGCTACACCTTC.

This sequence joins TRBV2 and TRBJ1-4; D not resolved. This CDR3 is built from 13 residues. Looked up from germline, CDR1 is SNHLY and CDR2 is FYNNEI. V lost 1 base, J lost 8 bases, and 8 bases lay in between. In nucleotides, the CDR3 is TGTGCCAGCAGTGAAGAGCGGGAGGAAAAACTGTTTTTT. This sequence encodes CASSEEREEKLFF.

The chain couples TRBV30 to TRBJ1-1; TRBD1 matches 7 bases. V lost 7 bases to trimming and J lost 4 bases; unmatched junction nucleotides: 15. This CDR3 is 15 amino acids long. The germline gives CDR1 GTSNPN, CDR2 SVGIG (reference sequence). Here the CDR3 reads CASPGKTGKGTEAFF. The DNA of the CDR3 is TGTGCCTCCCCTGGTAAGACAGGGAAGGGCACTGAAGCTTTCTTT.

The chain is built from TRBV9 and TRBJ2-5; D perhaps matches TRBD2 (6 bases). Germline V gives CDR1 SGDLS, CDR2 YYNGEE. This CDR3 comprises 14 residues. Trimming left V 2 bases short and J 2 bases short, with 10 bases between. Here the CDR3 DNA reads TGTGCCAGCAGCGTTATGGGGGGTCAAGAGACCCAGTACTTC. Its translation: CASSVMGGQETQYF.